These 14 T cell receptor beta chains were all obtained from the same sample, sequenced in a study of blood T cell repertoires in COVID-19. Measured with immunoSEQ multiplex PCR; TCRdb has only the in-frame clones, and not every one. Of hundreds of thousands of clones listed, approximately 83% are singletons. Material: peripheral blood. These receptors originate from a man older than 75 with acute or convalescent COVID-19.

The CDR3 DNA reads TGTGCCAGCAGCCCCGGGACAGGGCAAGAGACCCAGTACTTC. Amino acids: CASSPGTGQETQYF. The chain uses TRBV7-8 and TRBJ2-5; 9 bases are a match to TRBD1. In germline, CDR1 is SGHVS, CDR2 FQNEAQ. The J segment lost 2 bases and the V segment lost 5 bases, leaving 3 bases of the junction unmatched. The CDR3 contains 14 residues.

This sequence joins TRBV18 and TRBJ1-2; maybe TRBD1 (6 bases). The CDR3 has 17 residues. Germline V gives CDR1 KGHSH, CDR2 LQKENI. V dropped 4 bases and J dropped 2 bases, with 20 bases sitting between them. The CDR3 DNA follows: TGTGCCAGCTCACTTAACCGGGACACAGCGGACAACTATGGCTACACCTTC. It is translated as CASSLNRDTADNYGYTF. The entire variable domain, with the rest obtained from reference TRBV18 and TRBJ1-2, is as follows: NAGVMQNPRHLVRRRGQEARLRCSPMKGHSHVYWYRQLPEEGLKFMVYLQKENIIDESGMPKERFSAEFPKEGPSILRIQQVVRGDSAAYFCASSLNRDTADNYGYTFGSGTRLTVV.

V gene TRBV5-1 combines with J gene TRBJ2-6; 11 positions agree with TRBD1. With 4 bases clipped from V and 0 bases from J, the junction kept 6 bases outside the gene matches. Germline lookup yields CDR1 SGHRS and CDR2 YFSETQ. The CDR3 has 18 residues. The CDR3: CASSDGQGAFSGANVLTF. The CDR3 DNA sequence: TGCGCCAGCAGCGACGGACAGGGGGCCTTCTCTGGGGCCAACGTCCTGACTTTC.

Only a few counts were recorded for this clone. The chain has TRBV5-5 and TRBJ1-5, with D unclear. The germline V and J ends were trimmed by 1 base and 7 bases, with 12 bases remaining between them. The CDR3 extends over 14 amino acids. Per germline, CDR1 SGHKS and CDR2 YYEKEE (reference sequence). CDR3 nucleotide sequence: TGTGCCAGCAGCTTGACCCTTTTGCAGCAGCCCCAGCATTTT. It codes for CASSLTLLQQPQHF.

J is TRBJ1-1 and V is TRBV19; D gene ambiguous. The CDR3 sequence is 12 residues long. Trimming stripped 6 bases from V and 3 bases from J, with 8 bases between. The germline V gene encodes CDR1 LNHDA and CDR2 SQIVND (reference sequence). Here the CDR3 DNA reads TGTGCCAGTAGCGAACTCTACACTGAAGCTTTCTTT. Amino acid sequence: CASSELYTEAFF. Full variable domain (outside the CDR3, taken from reference TRBV19 and TRBJ1-1): DGGITQSPKYLFRKEGQNVTLSCEQNLNHDAMYWYRQDPGQGLRLIYYSQIVNDFQKGDIAEGYSVSREKKESFPLTVTSAQKNPTAFYLCASSELYTEAFFGQGTRLTVV.

The gene calls are TRBV24-1 and TRBJ2-2, with D possibly TRBD2 on 5 matching bases. Germline V gene lookup returns CDR1 KGHDR and CDR2 SFDVKD. This CDR3 is 15 amino acids long. Between the trimmed V and J ends, which lost 3 bases and 4 bases, there was a span of 11 bases. The DNA for the CDR3 is TGTGCCACCAGTGATCCAGGTCGGGGCACCGGGGAGCTGTTTTTT. The encoded protein is CATSDPGRGTGELFF.

This sequence joins TRBV10-3 and TRBJ2-7; 10 bases are a match to TRBD1. Trimming at V came to 4 bases and at J to 6 bases, leaving 15 bases not matched to a gene. The CDR3 contains 17 residues. The germline gives CDR1 ENHRY, CDR2 SYGVKD. DNA for the CDR3: TGTGCCATCAGTGCAAAACTCTCCGGGACAGGGGACCTCGAGCAGTACTTC. This gives the protein CAISAKLSGTGDLEQYF.

The chain combines TRBV10-3 with TRBJ2-3; no reliable D call. Trimming cost V 5 bases and J 4 bases, with 13 bases left between them. CDR3 length: 14 amino acids. Germline V gives CDR1 ENHRY, CDR2 SYGVKD. This chain's CDR3 is CAISSSREPDTQYF. The CDR3 coding sequence is TGTGCCATCAGTAGTAGCCGAGAGCCAGATACGCAGTATTTT.

The gene calls are TRBV5-1 and TRBJ1-1; 8 bases map to TRBD1. Germline V gives CDR1 SGHRS, CDR2 YFSETQ. The CDR3 consists of 14 residues. The trim removed 0 bases at V and 6 bases at J, leaving 4 bases unmatched. The CDR3 sequence: CASSLAPRGPEAFF. CDR3 bases: TGCGCCAGCAGCTTGGCCCCCAGGGGGCCTGAAGCTTTCTTT.

Only a few counts were recorded for this clone. The rearrangement joins TRBV12-3 or TRBV12-4 to TRBJ1-2; 7 bases align to TRBD1. After removal of 3 bases from V and 5 bases from J, the junction contained 3 bases not matched to a gene. This CDR3 comprises 13 residues. Written as DNA, the CDR3 is TGTGCCAGCAGTTTTGAGGGGGCATATGGCTACACCTTC. Protein product: CASSFEGAYGYTF.

J is TRBJ1-5 and V is TRBV2, with 8 bases matching TRBD1. The germline V gene has CDR1 SNHLY and CDR2 FYNNEI. J lost 4 bases, V lost 7 bases, and 9 bases had no gene match. The CDR3 sequence is 15 residues long. DNA for the CDR3: TGTGCCAGCACGCTCGACAGGGGAGGAAATCAGCCCCAGCATTTT. Protein: CASTLDRGGNQPQHF.

Worth noting for this clone: No DNA is shown, since the ends of the CDR3 on it are uncertain; the CDR3 is the one TCRdb lists. V usage is TRBV25-1 and J usage is TRBJ2-7; TRBD1 reflects the table's D call only, with no check against the DNA. The germline V gene has CDR1 MGHDK and CDR2 SYGVNS. The length of the CDR3 is 15 amino acids, counting both ends. CDR3: CASSEWGEGTPFVSF.

The V and J genes are TRBV7-8 and TRBJ2-1; D is uncertain. The germline CDR1 and CDR2 sequences are SGHVS and FQNEAQ. There are 14 residues in the CDR3. The germline V and J ends were trimmed by 8 bases and 1 base, with 12 bases remaining between them. Here the CDR3 reads CASVTFSSYNEQFF. Written as DNA, the CDR3 is TGTGCCAGCGTAACTTTTTCGTCCTACAATGAGCAGTTCTTC.

The rearrangement joins TRBV25-1 to TRBJ1-1; 7 bases align to TRBD1. Trimming took 6 bases from V and 1 from J; bases not matched to a gene: 8. The length of the CDR3 is 15 residues. Germline loops: CDR1 MGHDK, CDR2 SYGVNS. CDR3 in amino acids: CASRKKGTANTEAFF. For the CDR3, the DNA is TGTGCCAGCAGGAAGAAAGGGACAGCGAACACTGAAGCTTTCTTT.